This entry concerns a single T cell receptor beta chain. No antigen is known for it. Base qualities are not recorded, but no much larger clone differs from it by a single base. The donors were healthy, HIV-negative adults who had no recently reported acute infections or vaccinations. Every donor was a Caucasian adult living in Nashville, Tennessee, USA. For unsorted samples, roughly 81 million PBMCs were counted and genomic DNA was extracted with the QIAamp DNA Blood Mini kit. Blood was obtained by leukapheresis, after which PBMCs were separated by Ficoll-Histopaque density gradient centrifugation and cryopreserved in liquid nitrogen vapor phase. The sample is drawn from a study of shared clonotypes between healthy human individuals (TCRdb year 2020). Context from the whole study: A few men and two women, aged 18 to 49 years, made up the cohort. To increase sequencing depth and limit assay-specific biases, different laboratories used diverse techniques to prepare libraries and sequence TCR repertoires. To estimate repertoire size and how much clonotype sharing occurs between individuals, the study deeply sequenced the blood TCR repertoires of five healthy adults. Per donor, leukapheresis produced somewhere between about 0.94 and 9.5 billion PBMCs. Study-wide conclusions, independent of this receptor: Sampling was limited to blood, and TCR repertoires in tissue likely differ from TCR repertoires in blood. Because the study included only a small number of donors, the genetic and exposure-history diversity represented was limited. Pairwise subsampling indicated that sequencing depth was expected to affect the degree of clonotype sharing among donors.

Using the deep immunoSEQ assay, TCR CDR3 regions were amplified from genomic DNA by multiplex PCR. Genomic DNA extracted from each cell subset was distributed evenly over all wells of several immunoSEQ 96-well plates, and each plate served as one replicate. For unsorted PBMC, each replicate PCR was loaded with about 300 ng genomic DNA, equivalent to about 30,000 T cell genomes. Genomic DNA from unsorted PBMC was sequenced over ten immunoSEQ deep assay plates. Purified libraries were quantified with a Qubit 3.0 fluorometer, sized on a Bioanalyzer 2100, and re-quantified with the KAPA Library Quantification kit. A separate single-read 150-cycle Illumina NextSeq 550 flow cell was used to sequence each immunoSEQ 96-well plate. On the study's bioinformatics: Because the immunoSEQ output included only junctional sequences and no quality scores, the filtering could not be the same as the filtering used for full-length reads. Sequences were annotated with PyIR, a Python wrapper for IgBLAST v1.9, and V/J genes and CDR3 were assigned using IMGT germline references. Reads were removed for weak V/J assignments (E-value above 1e-6), missing CDR3, stop codons, out-of-frame junctions, or ambiguous translated residues. A V3J clonotype was defined by an identical inferred V gene, J gene, and CDR3 amino acid sequence. To compute the percentage overlap between repertoires, the number of shared unique clonotypes was divided by the size of the smaller repertoire. Repertoire richness was assessed with RTK rarefaction, the Chao1 estimator, and Recon v2.1 estimates of unobserved clonotypes. What TCRdb holds here is the immuneACCESS table cut down to in-frame rearrangements. Part of the clones is not present; checked against another copy, under half of the missing clones reflect an unresolved V gene, and the others are unexplained. V and J calls and clone size are given by that table; D and trimming were obtained from the DNA. This sample comprises about 490,000 clones, about 85% of them detected only once. The ten most abundant clones make up approximately 12% of the sample.

From V the trimming removes 4 bases and from J it removes 5 bases, while the gene matches leave 5 bases of the junction unaccounted for. The CDR3 covers 16 residues, taking in both the cysteine and the phenylalanine. Just the 48-base CDR3 DNA is kept, in frame starting at base 1. Reading the germline V gene gives CDR1 SGHNT and CDR2 YENEEA. The TCR was taken from a woman in her forties in good health. Some clones in this sample may be carry-over from other donors' samples. Rearrangement joined TRBV11-3 to TRBJ2-7; 16 of the junction bases match TRBD2. The sequencing input was PBMCs. The nucleotide sequence reads as follows: TGTGCCAGCAGCTCTTCCGGGACTAGCGGGAGGGACGAGCAGTACTTC. This yields the protein CASSSSGTSGRDEQYF. The reference TRBV11-3 and TRBJ2-7 proteins fill in what lies around the CDR3, so the full variable domain reads EAGVVQSPRYKIIEKKQPVAFWCNPISGHNTLYWYLQNLGQGPELLIRYENEEAVDDSQLPKDRFSAERLKGVDSTLKIQPAELGDSAVYLCASSSSGTSGRDEQYFGPGTRLTVT.